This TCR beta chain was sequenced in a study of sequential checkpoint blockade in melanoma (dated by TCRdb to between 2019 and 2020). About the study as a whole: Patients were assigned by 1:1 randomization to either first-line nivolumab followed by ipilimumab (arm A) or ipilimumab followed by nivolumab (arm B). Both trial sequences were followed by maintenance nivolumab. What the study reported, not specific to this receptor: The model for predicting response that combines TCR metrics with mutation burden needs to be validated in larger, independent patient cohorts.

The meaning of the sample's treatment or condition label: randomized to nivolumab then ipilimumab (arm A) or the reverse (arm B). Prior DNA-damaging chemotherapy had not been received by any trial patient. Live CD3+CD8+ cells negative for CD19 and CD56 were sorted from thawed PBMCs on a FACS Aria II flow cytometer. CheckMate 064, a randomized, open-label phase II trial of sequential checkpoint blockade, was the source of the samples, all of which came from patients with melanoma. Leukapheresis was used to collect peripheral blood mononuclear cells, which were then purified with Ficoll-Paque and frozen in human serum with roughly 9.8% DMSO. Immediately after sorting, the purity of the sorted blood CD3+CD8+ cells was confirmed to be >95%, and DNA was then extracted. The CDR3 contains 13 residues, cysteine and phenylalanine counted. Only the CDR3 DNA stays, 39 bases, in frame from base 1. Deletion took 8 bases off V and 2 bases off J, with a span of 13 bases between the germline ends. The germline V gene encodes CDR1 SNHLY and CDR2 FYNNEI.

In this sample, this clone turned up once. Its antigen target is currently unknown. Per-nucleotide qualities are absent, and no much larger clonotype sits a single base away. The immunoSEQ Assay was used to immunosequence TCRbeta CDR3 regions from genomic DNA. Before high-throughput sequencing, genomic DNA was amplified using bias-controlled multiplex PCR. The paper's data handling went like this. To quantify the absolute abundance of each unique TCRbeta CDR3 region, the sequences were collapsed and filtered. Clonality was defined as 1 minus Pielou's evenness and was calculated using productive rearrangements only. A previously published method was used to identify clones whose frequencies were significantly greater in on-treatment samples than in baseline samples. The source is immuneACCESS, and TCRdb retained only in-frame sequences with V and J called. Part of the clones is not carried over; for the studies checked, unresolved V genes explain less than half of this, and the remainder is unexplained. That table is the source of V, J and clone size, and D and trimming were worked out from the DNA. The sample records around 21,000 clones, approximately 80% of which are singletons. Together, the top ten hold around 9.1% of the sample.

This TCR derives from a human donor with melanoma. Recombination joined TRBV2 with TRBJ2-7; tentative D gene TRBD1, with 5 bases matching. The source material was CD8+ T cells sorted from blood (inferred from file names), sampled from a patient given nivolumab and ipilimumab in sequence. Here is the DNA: TGTGCCAGCCTCGGGCAGGGCCCCTACGAGCAGTACTTC. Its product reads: CASLGQGPYEQYF.